This T cell receptor beta chain is drawn from a study of T-cell reconstitution after alpha-beta-depleted transplantation in children. Overall study findings and caveats: After transplant, high TCRbeta diversity at day 60 in some patients arose from surviving recipient T cells and thymic progenitors.

It was with unique molecular identifiers that the TCRbeta library was prepared. MiXCR was run by TCRdb on the PCR reads, yielding one entry per CDR3 protein. Of just over 950,000 distinct CDR3 sequences listed, around 30% are singletons. Concerning this clonotype itself: Its antigen is still unknown.

The sequences come from PBMCs, mostly from graft donor cells, collected 360 days after TCRalphabeta/CD19-depleted stem cell transplant. This TCR was recovered from a boy less than two years old who had a stem cell transplant for SCID, so the T cells may come from the graft donor.

CDR3 nucleotides: TGTGCCAGCAGCGGACTACTAGCGGCCACCTACAATGAGCAGTTCTTC. Amino acids: CASSGLLAATYNEQFF. The chain links TRBV9 to TRBJ2-1, with 8 bases that match TRBD2. The CDR3 length is 16 residues. After removal of 3 bases from V and 2 bases from J, the junction contained 7 bases not matched to a gene. Germline CDR1 and CDR2: SGDLS and YYNGEE.